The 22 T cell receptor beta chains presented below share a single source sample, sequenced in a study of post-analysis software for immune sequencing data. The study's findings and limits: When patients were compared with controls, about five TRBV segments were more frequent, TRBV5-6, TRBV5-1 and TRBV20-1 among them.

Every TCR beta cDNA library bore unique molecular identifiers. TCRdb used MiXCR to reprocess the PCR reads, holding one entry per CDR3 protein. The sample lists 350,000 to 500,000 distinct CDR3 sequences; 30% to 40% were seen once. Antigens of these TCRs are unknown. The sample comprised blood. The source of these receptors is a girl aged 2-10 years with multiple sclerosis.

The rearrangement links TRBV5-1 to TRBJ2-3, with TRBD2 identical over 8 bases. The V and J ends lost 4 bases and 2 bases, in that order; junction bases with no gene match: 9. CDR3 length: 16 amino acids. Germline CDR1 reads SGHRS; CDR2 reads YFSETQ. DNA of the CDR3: TGCGCCAGCAGCGTAAACGGCGGGGGGACCACAGATACGCAGTATTTT. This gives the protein CASSVNGGGTTDTQYF.

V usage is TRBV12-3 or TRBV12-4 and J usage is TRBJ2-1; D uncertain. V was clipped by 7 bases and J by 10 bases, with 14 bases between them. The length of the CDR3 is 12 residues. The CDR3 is CASTRLLTEQFF. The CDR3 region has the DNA TGTGCCAGCACCCGACTCCTCACCGAGCAGTTCTTC.

Written as DNA, the CDR3 is TGCGCCAGCAGCCAAGGAGATGCCATCCAGAGGAATGGCTACACCTTC. Translation gives CASSQGDAIQRNGYTF. The chain couples TRBV4-1 to TRBJ1-2; D gene unclear. This CDR3 comprises 16 residues. Germline lookup yields CDR1 MGHRA and CDR2 YSYEKL. Trimming removed 1 base from V and 6 bases from J, with 18 bases in between.

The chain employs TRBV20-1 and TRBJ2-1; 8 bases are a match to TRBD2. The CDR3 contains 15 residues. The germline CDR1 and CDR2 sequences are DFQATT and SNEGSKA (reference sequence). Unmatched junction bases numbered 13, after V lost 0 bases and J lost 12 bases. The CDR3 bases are TGCAGTGCTAGAGATTCCGAGGATAGCGGGGTTCCGCAGTTCTTC. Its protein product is CSARDSEDSGVPQFF.

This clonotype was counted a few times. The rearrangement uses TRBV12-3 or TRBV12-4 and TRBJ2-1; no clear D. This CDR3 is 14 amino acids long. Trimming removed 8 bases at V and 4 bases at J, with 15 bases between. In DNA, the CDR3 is TGTGCCAGCGGTGTAGACTCGAGGTACAATGAGCAGTTCTTC. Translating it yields CASGVDSRYNEQFF.

This CDR3 reads CASSPPGAYSYNEQFF. The DNA for the CDR3 is TGTGCCAGCAGCCCACCGGGCGCCTACTCCTACAATGAGCAGTTCTTC. V usage is TRBV7-3 and J usage is TRBJ2-1; D is uncertain. Germline CDR1 and CDR2: SGHTA and FQGTGA. This CDR3 has 16 amino acids. V lost 5 bases and J 0 bases, leaving 14 bases between the germline ends. The full variable domain, rest sourced from reference TRBV7-3 and TRBJ2-1, is GAGVSQTPSNKVTEKGKYVELRCDPISGHTALYWYRQSLGQGPEFLIYFQGTGAADDSGLPNDRFFAVRPEGSVSTLKIQRTERGDSAVYLCASSPPGAYSYNEQFFGPGTRLTVL.

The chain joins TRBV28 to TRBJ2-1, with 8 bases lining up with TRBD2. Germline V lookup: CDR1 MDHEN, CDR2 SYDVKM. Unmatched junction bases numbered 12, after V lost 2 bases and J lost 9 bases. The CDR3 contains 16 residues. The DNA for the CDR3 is TGTGCCAGCAGTTTACCGGCTAGCGGGTATCTCACTGAGCAGTTCTTC. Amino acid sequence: CASSLPASGYLTEQFF.

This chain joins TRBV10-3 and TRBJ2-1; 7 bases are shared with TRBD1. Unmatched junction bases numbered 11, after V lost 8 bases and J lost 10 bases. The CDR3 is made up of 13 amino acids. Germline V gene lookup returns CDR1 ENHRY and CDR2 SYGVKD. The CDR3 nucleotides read TGTGCCATCGGGTGGACAGGAGCCTACGAGCAGTTCTTC. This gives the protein CAIGWTGAYEQFF.

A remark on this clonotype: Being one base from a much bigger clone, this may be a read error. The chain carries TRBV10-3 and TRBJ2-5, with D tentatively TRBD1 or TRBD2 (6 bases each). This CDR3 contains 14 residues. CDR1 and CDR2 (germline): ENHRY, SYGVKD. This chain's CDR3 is CAVRHQGRQETQYF. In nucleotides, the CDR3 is TGTGCCGTCAGACACCAGGGGAGGCAAGAGACCCAGTACTTC.

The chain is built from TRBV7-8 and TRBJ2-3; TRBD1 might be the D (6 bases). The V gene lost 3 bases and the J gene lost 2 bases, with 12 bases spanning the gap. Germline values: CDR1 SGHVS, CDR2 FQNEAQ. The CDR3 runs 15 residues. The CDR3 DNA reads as TGTGCCAGCAGCTTTCCCCCAGGGGACACAGATACGCAGTATTTT. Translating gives CASSFPPGDTDTQYF.

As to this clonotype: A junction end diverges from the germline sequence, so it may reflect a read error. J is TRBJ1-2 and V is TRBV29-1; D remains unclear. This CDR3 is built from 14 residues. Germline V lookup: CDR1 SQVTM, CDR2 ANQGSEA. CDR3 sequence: CSVIGPPPNHGYTF. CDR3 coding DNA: TGCAGCGTCATTGGACCTCCTCCTAACCATGGCTACACCTTC.

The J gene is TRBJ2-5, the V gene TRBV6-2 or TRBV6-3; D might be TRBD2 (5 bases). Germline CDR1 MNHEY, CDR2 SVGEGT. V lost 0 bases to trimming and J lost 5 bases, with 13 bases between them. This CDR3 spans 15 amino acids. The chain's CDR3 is CASSYSMSSSETQYF. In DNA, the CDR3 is TGTGCCAGCAGTTACTCGATGTCTAGCAGTGAGACCCAGTACTTC.

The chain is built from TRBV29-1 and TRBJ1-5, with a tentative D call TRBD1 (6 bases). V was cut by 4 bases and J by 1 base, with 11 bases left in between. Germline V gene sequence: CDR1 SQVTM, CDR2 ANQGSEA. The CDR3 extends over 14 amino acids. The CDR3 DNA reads TGCAGCGTTGTGCCGGGACACAGCAATCAGCCCCAGCATTTT. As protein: CSVVPGHSNQPQHF.

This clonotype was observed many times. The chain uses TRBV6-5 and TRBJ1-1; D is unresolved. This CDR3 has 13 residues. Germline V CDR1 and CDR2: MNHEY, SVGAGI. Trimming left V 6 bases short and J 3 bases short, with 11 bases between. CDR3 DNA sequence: TGTGCCAGCAGGAGATTTAGCGACACTGAAGCTTTCTTT. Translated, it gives CASRRFSDTEAFF.

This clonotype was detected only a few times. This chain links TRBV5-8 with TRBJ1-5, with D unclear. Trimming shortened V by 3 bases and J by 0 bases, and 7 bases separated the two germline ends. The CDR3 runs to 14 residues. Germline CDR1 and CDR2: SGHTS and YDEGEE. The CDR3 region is CASSYLHSNQPQHF. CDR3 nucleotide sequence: TGTGCCAGCAGCTACTTACATAGCAATCAGCCCCAGCATTTT.

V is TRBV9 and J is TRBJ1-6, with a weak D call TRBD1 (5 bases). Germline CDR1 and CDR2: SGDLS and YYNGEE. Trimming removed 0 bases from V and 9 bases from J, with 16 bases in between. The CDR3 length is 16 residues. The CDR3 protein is CASSVDSQGRGSPLHF. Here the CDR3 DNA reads TGTGCCAGCAGCGTAGATTCCCAGGGACGGGGTTCACCCCTCCACTTT.

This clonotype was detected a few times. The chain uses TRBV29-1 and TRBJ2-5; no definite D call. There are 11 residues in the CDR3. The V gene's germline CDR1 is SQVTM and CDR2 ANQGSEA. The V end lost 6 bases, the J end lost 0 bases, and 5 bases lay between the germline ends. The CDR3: CSVGYQETQYF. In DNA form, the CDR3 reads TGCAGCGTAGGGTACCAAGAGACCCAGTACTTC. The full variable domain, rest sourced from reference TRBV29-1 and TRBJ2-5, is SAVISQKPSRDICQRGTSLTIQCQVDSQVTMMFWYRQQPGQSLTLIATANQGSEATYESGFVIDKFPISRPNLTFSTLTVSNMSPEDSSIYLCSVGYQETQYFGPGTRLLVL.

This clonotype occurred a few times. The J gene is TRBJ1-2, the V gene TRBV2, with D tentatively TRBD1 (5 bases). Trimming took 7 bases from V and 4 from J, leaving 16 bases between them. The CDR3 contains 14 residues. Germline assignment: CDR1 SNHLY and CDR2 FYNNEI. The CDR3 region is CASKGLQLGYGYTF. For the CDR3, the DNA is TGTGCCAGCAAGGGACTTCAGCTAGGCTATGGCTACACCTTC.

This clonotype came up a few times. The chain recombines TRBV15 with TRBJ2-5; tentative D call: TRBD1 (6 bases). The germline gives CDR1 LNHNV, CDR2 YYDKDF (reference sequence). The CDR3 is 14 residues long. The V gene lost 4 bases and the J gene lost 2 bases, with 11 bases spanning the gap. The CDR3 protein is CATSKGQGQETQYF. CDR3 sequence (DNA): TGTGCCACCAGCAAGGGGCAGGGGCAAGAGACCCAGTACTTC.

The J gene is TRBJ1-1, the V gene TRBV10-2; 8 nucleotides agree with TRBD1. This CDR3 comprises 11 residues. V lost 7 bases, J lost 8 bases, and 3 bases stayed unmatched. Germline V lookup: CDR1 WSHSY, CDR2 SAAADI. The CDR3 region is CASIDRGEAFF. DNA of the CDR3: TGCGCCAGCATTGACAGGGGAGAAGCTTTCTTT.

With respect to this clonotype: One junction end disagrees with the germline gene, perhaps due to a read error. The CDR3 bases are TGCGCCAGCACCCAATCTGGACTAGCGGGTCCCTACGAGCAGTACTTC. The encoded protein is CASTQSGLAGPYEQYF. The chain links TRBV4-3 to TRBJ2-7, with TRBD2 matching over 11 bases. The CDR3 consists of 16 residues. Germline lookup yields CDR1 LGHNA and CDR2 YSLEER.

In DNA form, the CDR3 reads TGTGCCAGCAGCCTTAGCGGGGGATCCCAAGAGACCCAGTACTTC. Translation: CASSLSGGSQETQYF. This chain links TRBV9 with TRBJ2-5; 9 bases match TRBD2. This CDR3 contains 15 residues. Germline-derived CDR1 and CDR2 are SGDLS and YYNGEE. Trimming took 4 bases from V and 1 from J; bases not matched to a gene: 5. Filled out from reference TRBV9 and TRBJ2-5, the complete variable domain reads DSGVTQTPKHLITATGQRVTLRCSPRSGDLSVYWYQQSLDQGLQFLIQYYNGEERAKGNILERFSAQQFPDLHSELNLSSLELGDSALYFCASSLSGGSQETQYFGPGTRLLVL.